Shown below are 26 T cell receptor beta chains from a single sample sequenced in a study of T cell clones after liver transplantation. TCRdb keeps only in-frame clones here, not all; method: immunoSEQ multiplex PCR. Counted here are around 100,000 clones, about 81% occurring once; the ten biggest clones make up about 3%. Sample: CD4+ T cells from blood, taken 47 months after liver transplant. All receptors come from a human patient who received a liver transplant. Some T cells may arise from the graft donor.

This clone was picked up one time. This chain links TRBV7-2 with TRBJ1-2; D not resolved. The germline CDR1 and CDR2 sequences are SGHTA and FQGNSA. V was pared by 6 bases and J by 5 bases, with 16 bases between. The CDR3 spans 14 residues. CDR3 nucleotides: TGTGCCAGCAGTAGGGATCCACAAGAATATGGCTACACCTTC. It encodes CASSRDPQEYGYTF.

Remarks on this clone: Other DNA sequences of this sample code for an identical CDR3. V usage is TRBV18 and J usage is TRBJ1-4; D ambiguous. The V gene's germline CDR1 is KGHSH and CDR2 LQKENI. With 1 base removed from V and 3 bases from J, the gap between germline ends came to 3 bases. CDR3 length: 13 residues. This CDR3 is CASSPHPNEKLFF. The CDR3 DNA reads TGTGCCAGCTCACCACATCCTAATGAAAAACTGTTTTTT.

The chain employs TRBV19 and TRBJ2-4, with a weak D call TRBD1 (6 bases). The V gene lost 1 base and the J gene lost 0 bases, with 13 bases spanning the gap. CDR1 is LNHDA and CDR2 is SQIVND in the germline V gene (reference sequence). The CDR3 spans 17 residues. The CDR3 bases are TGTGCCAGTAGTATAGGGGACAATCTTCTAGCCAAAAACATTCAGTACTTC. Residues: CASSIGDNLLAKNIQYF.

V usage is TRBV4-3 and J usage is TRBJ1-1, with D unresolved. This CDR3 spans 14 amino acids. V lost 2 bases, J lost 1 base, and 8 bases lay in between. CDR1 LGHNA and CDR2 YSLEER come from the germline V gene. The CDR3 bases are TGCGCCAGCAGCCAACGGGTAGAGAACACTGAAGCTTTCTTT. Residues: CASSQRVENTEAFF.

The rearrangement links TRBV7-2 to TRBJ2-4; tentatively, D is TRBD1 or TRBD2 (5 bases each). Trimming pared 2 bases from V and 0 bases from J, leaving 11 bases between. Germline lookup yields CDR1 SGHTA and CDR2 FQGNSA. The CDR3 is 16 residues long. The CDR3 sequence is CASSLQGALAKNIQYF. The CDR3 nucleotides are TGTGCCAGCAGCTTACAGGGAGCTCTAGCCAAAAACATTCAGTACTTC.

The chain employs TRBV28 and TRBJ1-2, with D perhaps TRBD1 (6 bases). This CDR3 region has 14 residues. Looked up from germline, CDR1 is MDHEN and CDR2 is SYDVKM. Trimming removed 6 bases at V and 8 bases at J, with 19 bases between. For the CDR3, the DNA is TGTGCCAGCAGCCTACTACCCCAGGGGCGAGGCTACACCTTC. This encodes CASSLLPQGRGYTF.

This clone has only one observation. The chain links TRBV6-1 to TRBJ2-7; D is unclear. The germline CDR1 and CDR2 sequences are MNHNS and SASEGT. Trimming removed 4 bases at V and 0 bases at J, with 10 bases between. This CDR3 is built from 14 residues. The chain's CDR3 is CASSAQRRSYEQYF. CDR3 DNA sequence: TGTGCCAGCAGTGCACAGAGACGCTCCTACGAGCAGTACTTC.

The CDR3 loop is CASSSQKGAYEQYF. The CDR3 region has the DNA TGTGCCAGCAGCTCCCAAAAGGGGGCGTACGAGCAGTACTTC. The chain has TRBV7-2 and TRBJ2-7, with 7 bases lining up with TRBD1. Germline CDR1 SGHTA, CDR2 FQGNSA. V trimming: 4 bases; J trimming: 4 bases; junction bases outside the gene matches: 7. The CDR3 consists of 14 residues.

The CDR3 region is CASSHYYGYTF. The CDR3, as DNA: TGTGCCAGCAGCCACTACTATGGCTACACCTTC. The chain combines TRBV14 with TRBJ1-2; D is ambiguous. Trimming took off 3 bases at V and 3 bases at J, with 2 bases between the two ends. CDR3 length: 11 amino acids. The germline CDR1 and CDR2 sequences are SGHDN and FVKESK.

The CDR3 protein is CASATTAGGPYEQYF. The CDR3 DNA reads as TGTGCCAGCGCCACCACGGCGGGAGGGCCCTACGAGCAGTACTTC. The chain is built from TRBV6-1 and TRBJ2-7; 9 nucleotides align to TRBD2. V shed 8 bases and J 2 bases; nucleotides not matched to a gene: 10. The CDR3 contains 15 residues. Germline CDR1 reads MNHNS; CDR2 reads SASEGT.

This clone was detected only once. The rearrangement links TRBV6-1 to TRBJ2-3; D may be TRBD2 (6 bases). V was cut by 6 bases and J by 5 bases, with 12 bases left in between. The CDR3 has 13 residues. In germline, CDR1 is MNHNS, CDR2 SASEGT. CDR3 in DNA: TGTGCCAGCAGCCTCAAGGGAGGAGATACGCAGTATTTT. It encodes CASSLKGGDTQYF.

This clone was observed a single time. The chain recombines TRBV7-9 with TRBJ2-1; D unresolved. Trimming stripped 3 bases from V and 4 bases from J, with 4 bases between. The CDR3 contains 12 residues. Germline V gene data show CDR1 as SEHNR and CDR2 as FQNEAQ (reference sequence). Here the CDR3 reads CASSFSYNEQFF. The DNA of the CDR3 is TGTGCCAGCAGCTTCTCGTACAATGAGCAGTTCTTC.

The chain is built from TRBV18 and TRBJ2-2, with 9 bases lining up with TRBD2. The CDR3 loop spans 17 amino acids. Germline loops: CDR1 KGHSH, CDR2 LQKENI. Trimming removed 5 bases from V and 0 bases from J; junction bases left unmatched: 7. CDR3 region: CASSRRASGTNTGELFF. CDR3 sequence (DNA): TGTGCCAGCTCAAGGAGGGCTAGCGGGACGAACACCGGGGAGCTGTTTTTT.

The chain is built from TRBV6-5 and TRBJ1-2; D perhaps matches TRBD1 (5 bases). V was clipped by 4 bases and J by 2 bases, with 11 bases between them. Looked up from germline, CDR1 is MNHEY and CDR2 is SVGAGI. The CDR3 runs 14 residues. The CDR3 is CASSSGLGNYGYTF. The CDR3 bases are TGTGCCAGCAGTTCGGGACTCGGGAACTATGGCTACACCTTC.

The rearrangement joins TRBV5-1 to TRBJ2-7; 12 bases map to TRBD1. CDR1 is SGHRS, CDR2 YFSETQ, per germline. CDR3 length: 16 amino acids. Trimming cost V 0 bases and J 4 bases; bases outside gene matches: 5. The DNA of the CDR3 is TGCGCCAGCAGCTTGGGGGACAGGGGGCGCGCATACGAGCAGTACTTC. Translated, it gives CASSLGDRGRAYEQYF.

Here the CDR3 reads CAWNEATGELFF. The DNA of the CDR3 is TGTGCCTGGAACGAGGCTACCGGGGAGCTGTTTTTT. The chain combines TRBV30 with TRBJ2-2; the D is unclear. Germline V lookup: CDR1 GTSNPN, CDR2 SVGIG (reference sequence). The CDR3 sequence is 12 residues long. The V end was cut by 4 bases, the J end by 5 bases, with 8 bases between.

The V and J genes are TRBV7-9 and TRBJ1-1, with TRBD1 matching 7 bases. Germline assignment: CDR1 SEHNR and CDR2 FQNEAQ (reference sequence). J gave up 5 bases and V 2 bases, and 8 bases lay outside the gene matches. CDR3 length: 15 residues. The CDR3 spells CASSLQRQGGTEAFF. Written as DNA, the CDR3 is TGTGCCAGCAGCTTACAGAGACAGGGAGGGACTGAAGCTTTCTTT.

CDR3 sequence: CASSQSVLAGGLGANEQFF. CDR3 DNA: TGCGCCAGCAGCCAAAGTGTACTAGCGGGGGGGCTTGGCGCCAATGAGCAGTTCTTC. V gene TRBV4-1 combines with J gene TRBJ2-1; TRBD2 matches at 13 bases. Germline trimming cut 2 bases from V and 6 bases from J; bases unmatched to any gene: 13. Germline loops: CDR1 MGHRA, CDR2 YSYEKL. This CDR3 contains 19 residues.

This clone was found a few times. V is TRBV5-6 and J is TRBJ1-1; 7 bases are a match to TRBD1. CDR1 and CDR2 (germline): SGHDT, YYEEEE. CDR3 size: 13 residues. V lost 2 bases and J lost 7; bases outside the gene matches: 5. The CDR3 bases are TGTGCCAGCAGCTTTGGGACAGAGAGTGAAGCTTTCTTT. It yields the protein CASSFGTESEAFF.

V is TRBV6-6 and J is TRBJ1-3, with TRBD1 matching over 8 bases. The J segment lost 4 bases and the V segment lost 0 bases, leaving 5 bases of the junction unmatched. This CDR3 has 16 residues. Germline V CDR1 and CDR2: MNHNY, SVGAGI (reference sequence). CDR3 sequence (DNA): TGTGCCAGCAGTTACTCCCAGGGGGCAAAAGGAAACACCATATATTTT. This gives the protein CASSYSQGAKGNTIYF.

The V and J genes are TRBV9 and TRBJ1-4, with D perhaps matching TRBD1 (5 bases). Germline V lookup: CDR1 SGDLS, CDR2 YYNGEE. The CDR3 extends over 15 amino acids. Deletions cut 2 bases from V and 7 bases from J, with 15 bases between. CDR3 protein: CASSVSGQGGEKLFF. The CDR3 bases are TGTGCCAGCAGCGTCTCAGGGCAAGGCGGTGAAAAACTGTTTTTT.

The chain recombines TRBV14 with TRBJ2-5, with unresolved D. V dropped 5 bases and J dropped 4 bases, with 5 bases sitting between them. CDR3 length: 11 residues. Germline V gene sequence: CDR1 SGHDN, CDR2 FVKESK. The CDR3 protein is CASSKGETQYF. CDR3 bases: TGTGCCAGCAGCAAGGGAGAGACCCAGTACTTC.

In its sample, this clone was seen once. V gene TRBV9 combines with J gene TRBJ2-2; D not resolved. V was pared by 4 bases and J by 6 bases, with 10 bases between. Germline-derived CDR1 and CDR2 are SGDLS and YYNGEE. This CDR3 is 13 amino acids long. CDR3 DNA sequence: TGTGCCAGCAGCTCCCTGACCTCCGGGGAGCTGTTTTTT. This gives the protein CASSSLTSGELFF.

The chain uses TRBV5-4 and TRBJ2-5; 8 bases line up with TRBD2. V dropped 4 bases and J dropped 3; count of bases not matched to a gene: 8. This CDR3 is 15 amino acids long. Germline assignment: CDR1 SGHNT and CDR2 YYREEE (reference sequence). This chain's CDR3 is CASSKGRGAEETQYF. The CDR3 DNA reads as TGTGCCAGCAGCAAAGGGCGGGGGGCCGAAGAGACCCAGTACTTC.

V gene TRBV7-3 combines with J gene TRBJ2-7; the D is unclear. Germline V CDR1 and CDR2: SGHTA, FQGTGA. V was trimmed by 0 bases and J by 5 bases, leaving 17 bases between them. The CDR3 extends over 16 amino acids. Written as DNA, the CDR3 is TGTGCCAGCAGCTTAACTGGCCCGAGAACGGGCAACGAGCAGTACTTC. Protein: CASSLTGPRTGNEQYF.

The chain couples TRBV18 to TRBJ2-6; weak D call: TRBD1 (6 bases). Between the trimmed V and J ends, which lost 2 bases and 0 bases, there was a span of 11 bases. The CDR3 extends over 17 amino acids. Per germline, CDR1 KGHSH and CDR2 LQKENI. CDR3 sequence: CASSPTGPSSGANVLTF. In DNA form, the CDR3 reads TGTGCCAGCTCACCAACAGGGCCCAGCTCTGGGGCCAACGTCCTGACTTTC. The entire variable domain, with the rest obtained from reference TRBV18 and TRBJ2-6, is as follows: NAGVMQNPRHLVRRRGQEARLRCSPMKGHSHVYWYRQLPEEGLKFMVYLQKENIIDESGMPKERFSAEFPKEGPSILRIQQVVRGDSAAYFCASSPTGPSSGANVLTFGAGSRLTVL.